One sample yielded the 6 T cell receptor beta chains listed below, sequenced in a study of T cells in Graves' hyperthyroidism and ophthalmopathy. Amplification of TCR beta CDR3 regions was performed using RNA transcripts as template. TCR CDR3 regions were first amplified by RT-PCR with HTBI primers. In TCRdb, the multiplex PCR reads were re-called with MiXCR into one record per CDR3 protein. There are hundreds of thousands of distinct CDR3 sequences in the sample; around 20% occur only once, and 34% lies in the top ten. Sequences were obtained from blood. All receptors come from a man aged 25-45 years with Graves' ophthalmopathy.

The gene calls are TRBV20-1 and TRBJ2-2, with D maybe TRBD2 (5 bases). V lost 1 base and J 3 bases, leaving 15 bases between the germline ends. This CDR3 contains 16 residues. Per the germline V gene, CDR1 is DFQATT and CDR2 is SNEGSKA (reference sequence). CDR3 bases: TGCAGTGCTAGAGCCCAGAGGCAGCGGTACACCGGGGAGCTGTTTTTT. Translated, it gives CSARAQRQRYTGELFF.

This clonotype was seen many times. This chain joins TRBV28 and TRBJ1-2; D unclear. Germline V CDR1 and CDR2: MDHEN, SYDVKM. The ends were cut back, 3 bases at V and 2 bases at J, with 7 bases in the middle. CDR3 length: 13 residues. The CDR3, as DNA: TGTGCCAGCAGTTTGAAAGTCAACTATGGCTACACCTTC. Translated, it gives CASSLKVNYGYTF.

In nucleotides, the CDR3 is TGTGCCAGCACGACCAAGGGACAGGGAGACTACGAGCAGTACTTC. This codes for CASTTKGQGDYEQYF. The J gene is TRBJ2-7, the V gene TRBV6-1; TRBD1 agrees at 9 bases. Germline values: CDR1 MNHNS, CDR2 SASEGT. This CDR3 contains 15 residues. The J segment lost 3 bases and the V segment lost 7 bases, leaving 10 bases of the junction unmatched.

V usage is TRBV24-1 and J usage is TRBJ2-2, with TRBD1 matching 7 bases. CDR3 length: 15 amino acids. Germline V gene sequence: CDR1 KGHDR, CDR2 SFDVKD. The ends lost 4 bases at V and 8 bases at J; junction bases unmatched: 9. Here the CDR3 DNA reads TGTGCCACCAGTGACCGACAGGGTGGGGCGGGGGAGCTGTTTTTT. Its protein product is CATSDRQGGAGELFF.

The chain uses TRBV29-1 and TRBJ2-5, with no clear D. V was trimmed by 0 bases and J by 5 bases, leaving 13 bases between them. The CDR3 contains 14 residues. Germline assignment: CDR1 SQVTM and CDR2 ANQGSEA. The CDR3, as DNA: TGCAGCGTTGAAGATTTCACCCTTGGGGAGACCCAGTACTTC. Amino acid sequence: CSVEDFTLGETQYF.

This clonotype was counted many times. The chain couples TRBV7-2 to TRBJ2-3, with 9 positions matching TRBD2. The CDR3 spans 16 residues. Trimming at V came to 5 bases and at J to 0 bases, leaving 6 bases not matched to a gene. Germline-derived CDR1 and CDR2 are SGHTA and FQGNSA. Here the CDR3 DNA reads TGTGCCAGCAGCGCCCCGGGACTAGCTAGCACAGATACGCAGTATTTT. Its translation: CASSAPGLASTDTQYF.